This TCR beta chain was retrieved from a study of blood T cell repertoires in COVID-19. The CDR3 runs to 14 residues. Per germline, CDR1 MDHEN and CDR2 SYDVKM. Trimming removed 2 bases from V and 3 bases from J, with 11 bases in between. Generated by immunoSEQ multiplex PCR, the TCRdb table keeps only in-frame clones and is missing some. This table holds tens of thousands of clones, 88% found once. The chain carries TRBV28 and TRBJ2-7; D is ambiguous. This clonotype was obtained from a human donor in a cohort sampled during active COVID-19. The sample was peripheral blood. The CDR3 coding sequence is TGTGCCAGCAGTTTAGAGAGGTGGGTCTACGAGCAGTACTTC. Protein: CASSLERWVYEQYF.